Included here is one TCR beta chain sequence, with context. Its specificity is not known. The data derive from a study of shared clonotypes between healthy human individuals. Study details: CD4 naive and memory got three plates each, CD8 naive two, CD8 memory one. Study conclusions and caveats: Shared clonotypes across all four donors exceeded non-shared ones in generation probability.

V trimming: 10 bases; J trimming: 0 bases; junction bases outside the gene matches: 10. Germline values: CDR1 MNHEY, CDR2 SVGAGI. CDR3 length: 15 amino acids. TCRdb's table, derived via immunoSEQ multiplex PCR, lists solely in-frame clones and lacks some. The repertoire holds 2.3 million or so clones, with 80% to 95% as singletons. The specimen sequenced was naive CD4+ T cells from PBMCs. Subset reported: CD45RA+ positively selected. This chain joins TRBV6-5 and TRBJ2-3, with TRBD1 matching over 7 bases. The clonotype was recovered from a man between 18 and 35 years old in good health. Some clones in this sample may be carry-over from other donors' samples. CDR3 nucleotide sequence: TGTGCCATACTTGACGGGACAGACAGCACAGATACGCAGTATTTT. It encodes CAILDGTDSTDTQYF.